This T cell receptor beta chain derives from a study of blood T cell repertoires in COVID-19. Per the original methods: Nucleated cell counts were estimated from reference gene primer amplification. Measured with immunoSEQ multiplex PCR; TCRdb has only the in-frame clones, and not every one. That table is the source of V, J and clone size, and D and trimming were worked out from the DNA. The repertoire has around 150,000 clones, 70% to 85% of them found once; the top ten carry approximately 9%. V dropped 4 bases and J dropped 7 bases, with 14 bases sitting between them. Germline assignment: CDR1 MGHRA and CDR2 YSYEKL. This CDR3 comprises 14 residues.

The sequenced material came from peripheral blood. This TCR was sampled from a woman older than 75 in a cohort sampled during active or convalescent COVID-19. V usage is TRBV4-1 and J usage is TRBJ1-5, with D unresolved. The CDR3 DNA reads TGCGCCAGCAGCCCCCGAGGTTTCGGGCAGCCCCAGCATTTT. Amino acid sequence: CASSPRGFGQPQHF.